Following are 13 T cell receptor beta chains from one sample sequenced in a study of neoadjuvant anti-PD-1 for oral cavity cancer. Repertoires were generated with immunoSEQ multiplex PCR, while TCRdb's copy carries only in-frame clones and drops some. The sample includes roughly 14,000 clones, approximately 80% of them seen just once. The specimen comprised PBMCs, sampled before nivolumab (anti-PD-1) treatment. Receptor source: a person aged 35-79 years with oral cavity squamous cell carcinoma.

This chain connects TRBV6-6 to TRBJ1-1; possibly TRBD1 for D (6 bases). CDR1 is MNHNY and CDR2 is SVGAGI in the germline V gene (reference sequence). This CDR3 contains 14 residues. V dropped 11 bases and J dropped 0 bases, with 16 bases sitting between them. The CDR3 sequence: CAAKIQGMNTEAFF. CDR3 bases: TGTGCCGCCAAAATACAGGGCATGAACACTGAAGCTTTCTTT.

CDR3 loop: CASTGTGRYEQYF. The CDR3 coding sequence is TGTGCCAGCACCGGGACAGGGAGATACGAGCAGTACTTC. The rearrangement links TRBV14 to TRBJ2-7, with 9 bases fitting TRBD1. Trimming cost V 7 bases and J 4 bases; bases outside gene matches: 5. This CDR3 comprises 13 residues. Germline-derived CDR1 and CDR2 are SGHDN and FVKESK.

The rearrangement links TRBV5-4 to TRBJ2-2; D gene unclear. The CDR3 spans 16 residues. Per germline, CDR1 SGHNT and CDR2 YYREEE (reference sequence). Trimming pared 1 base from V and 4 bases from J, leaving 14 bases between. The CDR3 sequence: CASSLMLIGSTGELFF. The CDR3 DNA follows: TGTGCCAGCAGCTTGATGCTAATCGGGTCCACCGGGGAGCTGTTTTTT.

The chain employs TRBV2 and TRBJ2-7; TRBD2 is a possible D gene (6 bases). The CDR3 extends over 15 amino acids. The V gene's germline CDR1 is SNHLY and CDR2 FYNNEI. Trimming took 7 bases from V and 4 from J, leaving 20 bases between them. CDR3 amino acids: CASIPRSWRGYEQYF. The CDR3 nucleotides are TGTGCCAGCATCCCTAGAAGTTGGAGGGGTTACGAGCAGTACTTC. Full variable domain (missing parts from reference TRBV2 and TRBJ2-7): EPEVTQTPSHQVTQMGQEVILRCVPISNHLYFYWYRQILGQKVEFLVSFYNNEISEKSEIFDDQFSVERPDGSNFTLKIRSTKLEDSAMYFCASIPRSWRGYEQYFGPGTRLTVT.

The genes are TRBV6-4 and TRBJ2-2; TRBD2 agrees at 7 bases. Germline-derived CDR1 and CDR2 are MRHNA and SNTAGT. V shed 2 bases, J shed 2 bases, and the junction held 2 bases outside the gene matches. There are 15 residues in the CDR3. For the CDR3, the DNA is TGTGCCAGCAGTGACGGGACTAAAAACACCGGGGAGCTGTTTTTT. This translates into CASSDGTKNTGELFF.

This clone came up a few times. The chain couples TRBV21-1 to TRBJ2-7; TRBD1 is the table's D call and was not checked against the DNA. TRBV21-1 is a pseudogene. The length of the CDR3 is 15 residues. The CDR3 loop reads CASSPPAGFFYEQYF. The CDR3 DNA follows: TGTGCCAGCAGTCCGCCGGCAGGTTTCTTCTACGAGCAGTACTTC.

The rearrangement links TRBV27 to TRBJ2-7, with 12 positions matching TRBD2. V lost 10 bases to trimming and J lost 5 bases; unmatched junction nucleotides: 9. Germline CDR1 MNHEY, CDR2 SMNVEV (reference sequence). The CDR3 extends over 14 amino acids. CDR3 region: CATQTRTSGDEQYF. The CDR3, as DNA: TGTGCCACCCAAACCCGGACTAGCGGGGACGAGCAGTACTTC.

The V gene is TRBV5-1, the J gene TRBJ2-3; 15 bases map to TRBD2. The germline V gene encodes CDR1 SGHRS and CDR2 YFSETQ. The CDR3 runs 18 residues. J lost 0 bases, V lost 4 bases, and 6 bases had no gene match. The CDR3 loop reads CASSQGGTSGGSTDTQYF. The DNA for the CDR3 is TGCGCCAGCAGCCAAGGTGGGACTAGCGGGGGGAGCACAGATACGCAGTATTTT.

This chain uses TRBV11-2 with TRBJ2-1; possible D gene TRBD2, 6 bases. The V end lost 6 bases, the J end lost 7 bases, and 28 bases lay between the germline ends. The CDR3 extends over 18 amino acids. CDR1 and CDR2 from the germline V gene are SGHAT and FQNNGV. DNA for the CDR3: TGTGCCAGCAGTTTGGGTTTAAGGGTGCGGGGCTACTCGAATGAGCAGTTCTTC. Translation gives CASSLGLRVRGYSNEQFF.

This rearrangement joins TRBV7-3 to TRBJ2-3; possible D gene TRBD2, 5 bases. Trimming shortened V by 5 bases and J by 2 bases, and 20 bases separated the two germline ends. The CDR3 runs 17 residues. Germline V gene sequence: CDR1 SGHTA, CDR2 FQGTGA. The CDR3 here is CASSPSRVGSNTDTQYF. CDR3 in DNA: TGTGCCAGCAGCCCCTCGCGGGTGGGGTCAAACACAGATACGCAGTATTTT.

This clone has more than one count but fewer than ten. The chain is built from TRBV7-3 and TRBJ1-2; 9 positions agree with TRBD1. The germline gives CDR1 SGHTA, CDR2 FQGTGA. The CDR3 consists of 17 residues. The J segment lost 1 base and the V segment lost 5 bases, leaving 11 bases of the junction unmatched. The CDR3 sequence is CASSLRTGEERNYGYTF. DNA for the CDR3: TGTGCCAGCAGCCTCAGGACAGGGGAAGAACGTAACTATGGCTACACCTTC.

The chain joins TRBV10-1 to TRBJ2-2; 7 positions match TRBD1. There are 14 residues in the CDR3. V shed 5 bases, J shed 4 bases, and the junction held 4 bases outside the gene matches. CDR1 is WNHNN, CDR2 SYGVQD, per germline (reference sequence). CDR3 region: CASSYRQGTGELFF. The DNA of the CDR3 is TGCGCCAGCAGTTACCGACAGGGCACCGGGGAGCTGTTTTTT.

The sample holds a few counts of this clone. For the CDR3, the DNA is TGTGCCAGCATCACCGGGACAGAGAACACTGAAGCTTTCTTT. As protein: CASITGTENTEAFF. This chain uses TRBV2 with TRBJ1-1; 7 bases align to TRBD1. This CDR3 comprises 14 residues. V was clipped by 7 bases and J by 1 base; unmatched bases: 6. CDR1 is SNHLY, CDR2 FYNNEI, per germline.